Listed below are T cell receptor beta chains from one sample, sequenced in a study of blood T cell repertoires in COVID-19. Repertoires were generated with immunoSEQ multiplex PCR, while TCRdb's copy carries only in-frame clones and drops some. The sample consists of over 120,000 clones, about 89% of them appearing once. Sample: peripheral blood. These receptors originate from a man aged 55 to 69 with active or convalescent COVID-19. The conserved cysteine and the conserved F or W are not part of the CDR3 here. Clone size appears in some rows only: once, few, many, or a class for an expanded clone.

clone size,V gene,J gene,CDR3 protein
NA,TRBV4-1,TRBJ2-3,ASSQDPPGLASDTQY
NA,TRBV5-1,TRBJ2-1,ASSIGGMNYNEQF
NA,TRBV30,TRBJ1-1,ASTIGRGHEAF
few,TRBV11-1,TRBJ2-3,ASSSGQGTDTQY
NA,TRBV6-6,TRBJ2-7,ASSYSLAGGRDEQY
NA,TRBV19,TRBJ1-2,ASSISLASNYGYT
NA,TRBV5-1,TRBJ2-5,ASSFSRLGETQY
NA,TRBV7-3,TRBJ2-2,ASSSSGLAVGGELF
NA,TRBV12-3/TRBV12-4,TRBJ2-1,ASSPTGYEQF
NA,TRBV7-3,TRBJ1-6,ASSSGQGGSPLH
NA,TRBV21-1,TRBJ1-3,ASSPQVHSGNTIY
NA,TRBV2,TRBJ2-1,ASLTGGFGNEQF
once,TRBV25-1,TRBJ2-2,ASGSTSAGGELF
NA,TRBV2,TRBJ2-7,ASSEKNSGRSLEQY
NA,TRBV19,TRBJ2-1,ASSPGGNNEQF
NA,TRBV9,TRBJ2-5,ASTQGSGETQY
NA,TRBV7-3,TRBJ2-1,ASSSTRNDEQF
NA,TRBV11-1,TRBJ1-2,ASSRRPGQVFDGYT
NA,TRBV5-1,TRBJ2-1,ASSLVRGDNEQF
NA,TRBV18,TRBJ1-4,ASSPTQTGVNEKLF
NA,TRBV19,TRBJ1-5,ASSITGGGQPQH
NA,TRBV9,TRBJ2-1,ASSEALAGGRSYNEQF
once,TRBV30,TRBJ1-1,AWSPRTEGEAF
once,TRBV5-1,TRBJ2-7,ASSFGTGGREQY
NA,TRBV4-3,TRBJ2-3,ASSQAPWGGGMADTQY
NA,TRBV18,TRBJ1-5,ASSVDREVTSIQPQH
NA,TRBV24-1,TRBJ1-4,ATSEGGATNEKLF
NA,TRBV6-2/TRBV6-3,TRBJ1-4,ASSTDRQATNEKLF
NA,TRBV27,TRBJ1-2,ASSPRQGKGSGYT
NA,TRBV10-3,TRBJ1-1,AISERGDTEAF
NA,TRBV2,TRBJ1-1,ASSQGENTEAF
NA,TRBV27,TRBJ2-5,ASSSTSGKETQY
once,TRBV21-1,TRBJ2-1,ASSKDWLAGIYNEQF
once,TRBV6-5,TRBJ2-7,ASVLWAGTYEQY
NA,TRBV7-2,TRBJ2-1,ASSLTGWDNEQF
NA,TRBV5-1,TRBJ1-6,ASSLNGGNSPLH
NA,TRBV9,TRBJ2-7,ASSAGSGGDYEQY
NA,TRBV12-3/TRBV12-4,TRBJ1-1,ASSLDRYTEAF
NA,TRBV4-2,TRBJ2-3,ASSQEGTSGKGTQY
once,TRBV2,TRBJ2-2,ASSEGQSTGELF
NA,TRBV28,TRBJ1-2,ASTSTGKGYT
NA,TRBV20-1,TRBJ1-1,SASMSEAF
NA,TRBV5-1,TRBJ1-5,ASSLGQGGNQPQH
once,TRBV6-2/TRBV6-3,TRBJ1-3,ASSYGGTGNTIY
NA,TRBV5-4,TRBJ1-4,ASSLGGLNEKLF
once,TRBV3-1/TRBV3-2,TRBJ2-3,ASSQNALAGQY
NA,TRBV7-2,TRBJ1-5,ASSFSPGGDQPQH
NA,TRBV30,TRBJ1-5,AWSATTYEPQH
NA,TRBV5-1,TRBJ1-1,ASSFTGPMNTEAF